This T cell receptor beta chain was sequenced for a study of T cells in tuberculosis. General study results and limits: Low-affinity CD1B-GMM tetramer-binding T cells may have been missed.

TCR-alpha and TCR-beta chains were sequenced unpaired. Assay used: immunoSEQ multiplex PCR; TCRdb lists only in-frame clones, some missing. The sample includes approximately 60,000 clones, about 86% of them seen just once. Germline CDR1 MNHNS, CDR2 SASEGT. With 6 bases removed from V and 0 bases from J, the gap between germline ends came to 12 bases. This CDR3 contains 15 residues. Cells were sorted from thawed PBMC rested overnight and stained with GMM-loaded CD1B tetramer, viability dye and anti-CD3. The CD1B tetramers carried C32 glucose monomycolate purified from Rhodococcus equi. Before cryopreservation, the sorted PBMC lost their CD14-expressing monocytes. Some 95,000 tetramer-negative cells were sorted from each donor.

The V and J genes are TRBV6-1 and TRBJ1-5; D is perhaps TRBD1 (5 bases). This TCR was sampled from an adult woman with latent tuberculosis. Specimen: CD1b-GMM tetramer-negative cells sorted from PBMCs. The CDR3 spells CASRLRDFSNQPQHF. The CDR3 DNA sequence: TGTGCCAGCAGGCTGCGGGACTTTAGCAATCAGCCCCAGCATTTT.